This TCR beta chain came from a study of T-cell reconstitution after alpha-beta-depleted transplantation in children. Trimming shortened V by 4 bases and J by 11 bases, and 19 bases separated the two germline ends. The CDR3 spans 14 residues. From germline, CDR1 is MGHRA and CDR2 YSYEKL. Broader study findings: About two months after transplant, alpha-beta T cells reportedly came from several hundred expanded graft clones.

A library of TCRbeta sequences, prepared with unique molecular identifiers, was generated. One entry per CDR3 protein, called by TCRdb with MiXCR from the PCR reads. The sample lists around 700,000 distinct CDR3 sequences; around 13% were seen once. Note on this clonotype: Antigen specificity is unknown.

The TCR was taken from a girl aged 2 to 9 with congenital amegakaryocytic thrombocytopenia, due to receive a stem cell transplant. The starting material was PBMCs, obtained before TCRalphabeta/CD19-depleted stem cell transplant. This sequence joins TRBV4-1 and TRBJ2-3; D is undetermined. The CDR3 nucleotides read TGCGCCAGCAGCCCCGCGCCACCTGCGGCCAAGCAGTATTTT. Translated: CASSPAPPAAKQYF.